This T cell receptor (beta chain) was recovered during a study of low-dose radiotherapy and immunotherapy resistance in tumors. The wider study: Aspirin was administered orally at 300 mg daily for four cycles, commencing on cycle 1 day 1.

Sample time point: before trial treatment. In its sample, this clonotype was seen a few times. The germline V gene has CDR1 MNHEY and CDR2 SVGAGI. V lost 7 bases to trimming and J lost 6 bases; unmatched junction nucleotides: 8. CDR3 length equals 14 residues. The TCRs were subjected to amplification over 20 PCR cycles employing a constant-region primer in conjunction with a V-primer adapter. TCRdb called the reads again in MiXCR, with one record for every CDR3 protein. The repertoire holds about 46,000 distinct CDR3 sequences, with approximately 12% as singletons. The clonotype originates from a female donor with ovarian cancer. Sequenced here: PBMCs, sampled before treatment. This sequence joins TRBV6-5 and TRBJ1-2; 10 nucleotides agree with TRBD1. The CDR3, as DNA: TGTGCCAGCACTGACCGGGACAGGGGTAATGGCTACACCTTC. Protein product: CASTDRDRGNGYTF.